The entry below describes one T cell receptor (beta chain). There is no known antigen for this receptor. Base quality data are lacking; no much larger clone is found one base away. This entry comes from a study of blood T cell repertoires in COVID-19 (TCRdb year 2020). Concerning the study at large: The collaborator samples originated in the United States, Italy and Spain and spanned the acute and convalescent phases of COVID-19. The material from the prospective study consisted of cDNA or gDNA derived from T cells, B-cell-depleted T cells, or PBMCs. Subjects who had been exposed to COVID-19, were actively infected with it, or had recovered from it provided the deeply sampled blood TCRbeta repertoires that made up the dataset. The repertoires were released in a freely available public database meant as a resource for research on the immune response to SARS-CoV-2. Samples were obtained from the ongoing ImmuneRACE study (first 160 participants) and from over 1,000 subjects provided by 6 global collaborators. A de-identified subject ID, COVID-19 status, age in years and sex were almost always included in the sample metadata. Where available, HLA class I and class II types were taken from metadata supplied by the sample provider and were not determined by assay-based typing. On the study overall, not on this receptor specifically: How much clinical and demographic metadata was included differed by source and by participant, and the metadata was provided uncurated.

Counted from cysteine to phenylalanine, this CDR3 has 14 amino acids. The entry retains the CDR3 DNA only, 42 bases that are in frame from base 1. The V end loses 0 bases and the J end loses 0 bases, and a stretch of 6 bases separates them. CDR1 LGHDT and CDR2 YNNKEL were looked up in the germline V gene (reference sequence). The immunoSEQ Assay, a bias-controlled multiplex PCR, was used to amplify TCRbeta CDR3 regions from genomic DNA. The study's own analysis went as follows. The number of nucleated cells in each sample was estimated by amplification of reference gene primers within the assay. Sequence reads were collapsed and filtered to measure the absolute abundance of every unique TCRbeta CDR3 rearrangement. For each sample, productive Simpson clonality was calculated by taking the square root of Simpson's diversity index across productive rearrangements. Drawn from immuneACCESS, this table holds only the in-frame rearrangements with V and J called that TCRdb kept. Clones are partly lost; checked studies trace under half to an unresolved V gene and leave the rest unexplained. The V and J calls and clone size come from that table; D and trimming were worked out from the DNA. A total of 300,000 to 450,000 clones appear in this sample, roughly 87% of them only once. 1% of the sample is taken by the ten largest.

Participants in the prospective study were aged roughly 18 to 100 years, lived in over 20 United States geographic areas, and enrolled through a virtual design. Cohort assignment in the prospective study relied on participant-reported clinical history from a screening survey and a study questionnaire. ImmuneRACE Cohort 3 recovered participants were defined by two consecutive negative NP/OP PCR tests, healthcare professional clearance, or symptom resolution. Mobile phlebotomists in the prospective study collected whole blood, serum and a nasopharyngeal or oropharyngeal swab from every participant. Over a roughly 2-month period, participants in the prospective study had the option of providing additional blood draws and questionnaires. Before DNA extraction, prospective study blood samples were shipped either frozen or at room temperature.

This TCR was sampled from a woman in her 30s who had recovered from COVID-19. The sequenced sample was PBMCs or T cells enriched from blood (not recorded which). The chain was built from TRBV3-1 (or the pseudogene TRBV3-2) and TRBJ2-7, with the identity of the D gene unclear. The sequenced DNA is TGTGCCAGCAGCCAAGATCCGAGCTCCTACGAGCAGTACTTC. This is translated as CASSQDPSSYEQYF.